Below are 24 T cell receptor beta chains sequenced from a single sample in a study of blood T cell repertoires in COVID-19. The method was immunoSEQ multiplex PCR; TCRdb's version includes in-frame clones alone and lacks a portion of them. The table records a few hundred thousand clones, around 83% of them present only once. Sequenced material: peripheral blood. The source is a man aged 35 to 55 who had recovered from COVID-19.

This clone has more than one count but fewer than ten. V gene TRBV10-2 combines with J gene TRBJ1-1, with 9 bases aligning to TRBD1. The V gene's germline CDR1 is WSHSY and CDR2 SAAADI. The CDR3 totals 13 residues. V dropped 10 bases and J dropped 7; count of bases not matched to a gene: 10. CDR3: CATNRGRHDEAFF. The CDR3 DNA reads as TGCGCCACAAACAGGGGGCGTCACGATGAAGCTTTCTTT.

The chain uses TRBV3-1 (or the pseudogene TRBV3-2) and TRBJ2-2; 7 nucleotides line up with TRBD1. V lost 1 base and J lost 8; bases outside the gene matches: 16. The CDR3 extends over 18 amino acids. Germline assignment: CDR1 LGHDT and CDR2 YNNKEL (reference sequence). CDR3 sequence: CASSQGGLGQPVKGELFF. The CDR3 DNA is TGTGCCAGCAGCCAAGGTGGGCTGGGACAGCCGGTTAAGGGGGAGCTGTTTTTT.

The genes are TRBV7-8 and TRBJ1-1, with a tentative D call TRBD1 (5 bases). Germline V gene sequence: CDR1 SGHVS, CDR2 FQNEAQ. The CDR3 runs 14 residues. V was pared by 7 bases and J by 5 bases, with 17 bases between. In nucleotides, the CDR3 is TGTGCCAGCATAGGCGACAGATTGGGGACTGAAGCTTTCTTT. As protein: CASIGDRLGTEAFF.

The chain combines TRBV3-1 (or the pseudogene TRBV3-2) with TRBJ2-5, with 10 bases lining up with TRBD2. This CDR3 region has 20 residues. CDR1 is LGHDT, CDR2 YNNKEL, per germline (reference sequence). V shed 0 bases, J shed 5 bases, and the junction held 18 bases outside the gene matches. The CDR3 reads CASSQDELAGPNGGEETQYF. The CDR3 DNA reads TGTGCCAGCAGCCAAGATGAACTAGCGGGACCCAACGGGGGAGAGGAGACCCAGTACTTC.

J is TRBJ1-2 and V is TRBV7-8, with TRBD1 matching over 7 bases. V lost 0 bases, J lost 3 bases, and 19 bases stayed unmatched. The length of the CDR3 is 20 residues. Germline V CDR1 and CDR2: SGHVS, FQNEAQ. The CDR3 DNA is TGTGCCAGCAGCTTAGCGTTACCACGACAGGGAGGCAGCACTTACTATGGCTACACCTTC. Translating it yields CASSLALPRQGGSTYYGYTF.

The rearrangement links TRBV5-1 to TRBJ2-7, with a tentative D call TRBD1 (5 bases). Germline-derived CDR1 and CDR2 are SGHRS and YFSETQ. V lost 0 bases to trimming and J lost 3 bases, with 7 bases between them. CDR3 length: 13 amino acids. The CDR3 region is CASSLETVYEQYF. The CDR3 DNA reads TGCGCCAGCAGCTTGGAGACAGTCTACGAGCAGTACTTC.

The chain is built from TRBV15 and TRBJ1-2, with a weak D call TRBD1 (5 bases). The CDR3 covers 15 residues. V was trimmed by 5 bases and J by 2 bases, leaving 15 bases between them. Germline loops: CDR1 LNHNV, CDR2 YYDKDF (reference sequence). The CDR3 loop reads CATSGGGELNYGYTF. As DNA, the CDR3 is TGTGCCACCAGCGGGGGAGGGGAACTAAACTATGGCTACACCTTC.

This clone appeared a single time. The rearrangement uses TRBV30 and TRBJ1-4; 10 bases line up with TRBD1. The CDR3 totals 15 residues. Germline-derived CDR1 and CDR2 are GTSNPN and SVGIG (reference sequence). Trimming removed 7 bases from V and 6 bases from J; junction bases left unmatched: 11. This CDR3 reads CAFYDRGLVHEKLFF. The CDR3 DNA follows: TGTGCCTTTTACGACAGGGGGCTCGTGCATGAAAAACTGTTTTTT.

This clone came up a few times. The rearrangement links TRBV7-2 to TRBJ1-1; TRBD1 matches at 7 bases. Germline CDR1 SGHTA, CDR2 FQGNSA. J was trimmed by 12 bases and V by 3 bases; bases with no gene match: 13. The CDR3 is made up of 14 amino acids. The CDR3 bases are TGTGCCAGCAGCTTCCGGGACAGTCAGCGCGGGTCTTTCTTT. Protein product: CASSFRDSQRGSFF.

This clone was seen just once. The chain recombines TRBV10-3 with TRBJ1-2; D gene unclear. CDR3 length: 12 amino acids. V was clipped by 2 bases and J by 5 bases, with 6 bases between them. Germline V lookup: CDR1 ENHRY, CDR2 SYGVKD. Here the CDR3 reads CAISETEYGYTF. The CDR3 nucleotides are TGTGCCATCAGTGAGACAGAATATGGCTACACCTTC.

This clone was detected once. The gene calls are TRBV19 and TRBJ2-3; 7 nucleotides match TRBD2. The CDR3 is 14 residues long. The ends lost 6 bases at V and 1 base at J; junction bases unmatched: 4. Germline values: CDR1 LNHDA, CDR2 SQIVND (reference sequence). The CDR3: CASRRLAGTDTQYF. CDR3 coding DNA: TGTGCCAGTAGGCGTCTAGCGGGCACAGATACGCAGTATTTT.

The chain joins TRBV5-4 to TRBJ2-1, with TRBD2 matching 9 bases. V lost 3 bases and J lost 4; bases outside the gene matches: 8. The CDR3 contains 16 residues. In germline, CDR1 is SGHNT, CDR2 YYREEE (reference sequence). The CDR3 is CASSWVRTSEYNEQFF. DNA for the CDR3: TGTGCCAGCAGCTGGGTCCGGACTAGCGAGTACAATGAGCAGTTCTTC.

The chain links TRBV4-1 to TRBJ2-3; D is undetermined. The germline V and J ends were trimmed by 7 bases and 1 base, with 6 bases remaining between them. CDR1 is MGHRA and CDR2 is YSYEKL in the germline V gene. CDR3 length: 12 residues. CDR3 sequence reads: CASKPGTDTQYF. For the CDR3, the DNA is TGCGCCAGCAAACCGGGCACAGATACGCAGTATTTT.

V usage is TRBV11-2 and J usage is TRBJ2-3; 9 bases align to TRBD1. After removal of 5 bases from V and 2 bases from J, the junction contained 5 bases not matched to a gene. Germline assignment: CDR1 SGHAT and CDR2 FQNNGV. CDR3 length: 15 residues. CDR3 sequence: CASSQDRGPTDTQYF. In DNA, the CDR3 is TGTGCCAGCAGCCAGGACAGGGGCCCCACAGATACGCAGTATTTT. Complete variable domain (other parts from reference TRBV11-2 and TRBJ2-3): EAGVAQSPRYKIIEKRQSVAFWCNPISGHATLYWYQQILGQGPKLLIQFQNNGVVDDSQLPKDRFSAERLKGVDSTLKIQPAKLEDSAVYLCASSQDRGPTDTQYFGPGTRLTVL.

Only a few counts were recorded for this clone. The chain combines TRBV19 with TRBJ1-1; D is unresolved. The germline gives CDR1 LNHDA, CDR2 SQIVND (reference sequence). V dropped 5 bases and J dropped 4 bases, with 11 bases sitting between them. The CDR3 totals 13 residues. The CDR3 DNA is TGTGCCAGTAGTCCCTCTGGGAGCACTGAAGCTTTCTTT. Residues: CASSPSGSTEAFF.

The chain joins TRBV2 to TRBJ2-2; TRBD1 might be the D (8 bases). Trimming stripped 6 bases from V and 6 bases from J, with 17 bases between. Germline-derived CDR1 and CDR2 are SNHLY and FYNNEI. The CDR3 is 15 amino acids. CDR3 residues: CASRSNTGGAGELFF. The CDR3 DNA follows: TGTGCCAGCAGGAGCAATACAGGGGGGGCCGGGGAGCTGTTTTTT.

The rearrangement links TRBV6-5 to TRBJ1-5; D is perhaps TRBD1 (5 bases). The germline V and J ends were trimmed by 2 bases and 4 bases, with 6 bases remaining between them. CDR1 is MNHEY and CDR2 is SVGAGI in the germline V gene. CDR3 length: 13 amino acids. The CDR3 loop reads CASSYGGNQPQHF. The CDR3 DNA reads TGTGCCAGCAGTTACGGGGGGAATCAGCCCCAGCATTTT.

This clone was observed a few times. The rearrangement uses TRBV14 and TRBJ2-1, with 8 bases fitting TRBD2. This CDR3 region has 17 residues. Germline assignment: CDR1 SGHDN and CDR2 FVKESK. The V gene end was trimmed by 0 bases and the J gene end by 5 bases; junction bases not matched to a gene: 9. CDR3 bases: TGTGCCAGCAGCCAAGATTATCTAGCGGGTATCAACAATGAGCAGTTCTTC. Its translation is CASSQDYLAGINNEQFF.

The chain carries TRBV9 and TRBJ1-6; TRBD1 matches 10 bases. Germline-derived CDR1 and CDR2 are SGDLS and YYNGEE. CDR3 length: 15 residues. Trimming took 1 base from V and 15 from J; bases not matched to a gene: 10. CDR3 nucleotide sequence: TGTGCCAGCAGCGTACGAGACAGGGGGCCTTCTCACCTCCACTTT. This encodes CASSVRDRGPSHLHF.

The chain combines TRBV5-4 with TRBJ2-3; TRBD1 might be the D (6 bases). Germline CDR1 reads SGHNT; CDR2 reads YYREEE (reference sequence). The CDR3 is 14 amino acids. V lost 3 bases to trimming and J lost 6 bases, with 14 bases between them. In DNA, the CDR3 is TGTGCCAGCAGCTCGGGACAAACTGGGGATACGCAGTATTTT. It encodes CASSSGQTGDTQYF.

The rearrangement joins TRBV28 to TRBJ2-3; D gene unclear. Between the trimmed V and J ends, which lost 8 bases and 0 bases, there was a span of 18 bases. Per germline, CDR1 MDHEN and CDR2 SYDVKM. The CDR3 spans 16 residues. CDR3 residues: CASVSPGYSSTDTQYF. The CDR3 nucleotides read TGTGCCAGCGTAAGTCCGGGTTATTCTAGCACAGATACGCAGTATTTT. Complete variable domain (other parts from reference TRBV28 and TRBJ2-3): DVKVTQSSRYLVKRTGEKVFLECVQDMDHENMFWYRQDPGLGLRLIYFSYDVKMKEKGDIPEGYSVSREKKERFSLILESASTNQTSMYLCASVSPGYSSTDTQYFGPGTRLTVL.

This chain uses TRBV30 with TRBJ1-5, with 8 nucleotides matching TRBD1. The CDR3 has 17 residues. Germline V gives CDR1 GTSNPN, CDR2 SVGIG (reference sequence). V trimming: 1 base; J trimming: 0 bases; junction bases outside the gene matches: 8. CDR3 DNA sequence: TGTGCCTGGAGTGGCGACAGGGGACCATATAGCAATCAGCCCCAGCATTTT. The encoded protein is CAWSGDRGPYSNQPQHF.

The chain combines TRBV7-2 with TRBJ2-7, with TRBD2 matching 11 bases. Germline CDR1 reads SGHTA; CDR2 reads FQGNSA. The CDR3 extends over 16 amino acids. The junction had 2 bases not matched to a gene; V was cut back by 1 base and J by 0 bases. The CDR3 nucleotides are TGTGCCAGCAGCTTAGGACTAGCGGGGAGCTCCTACGAGCAGTACTTC. Translating gives CASSLGLAGSSYEQYF.

This clone has just a few counts. The chain carries TRBV5-1 and TRBJ2-3, with a weak D call TRBD2 (6 bases). Germline V CDR1 and CDR2: SGHRS, YFSETQ. The V gene lost 5 bases and the J gene lost 0 bases, with 7 bases spanning the gap. The length of the CDR3 is 13 residues. CDR3 nucleotide sequence: TGCGCCAGCAGGGGGGGAAGCACAGATACGCAGTATTTT. Translated, it gives CASRGGSTDTQYF.